This entry lists 17 T cell receptor beta chains sequenced from one sample in a study of CD8+ T cells in alopecia areata. Cells from pooled cutaneous lymph nodes were sorted by CD4, CD8alpha, NKG2D, NKG2ACE and other markers. It was cDNA, reverse transcribed from extracted RNA, that served as the sequencing template. TCRdb's table, derived via immunoSEQ multiplex PCR, lists solely in-frame clones and lacks some. Altogether 200,000 to 300,000 clones were found in the sample, and no singletons occur. The sequencing sample was made of CD4+ T cells sorted from a lymph node. The source of these receptors is a C3H/HeJ mouse with alopecia areata. Mice of this strain are of MHC haplotype H2-k.

This clone has a handful of counts. Gene names are mouse gene names. The sequence runs out 3 residues before the end of the CDR3; the remainder is reconstructed from the germline J gene. This same CDR3 is encoded by further DNA sequences in the sample. The chain combines TRBV19 with TRBJ1-6; 9 bases map to TRBD1. TRBJ1-6 is noted as an ORF with a role that remains uncertain. V trimming: 4 bases; J trimming: 10 bases; junction bases outside the gene matches: 3. CDR3 length: 13 residues. Per the germline V gene, CDR1 is FNHDT and CDR2 is SITEND (reference sequence). CDR3 bases read: TGTGCCAGCAGTTCTGGACAGGGGTCGCCC. Amino acids: CASSSGQGSP. The whole CDR3 reads CASSSGQGSPLYF.

For this clone: Each gene name is a mouse one. The CDR3 DNA, read in part, is TGTGCCAGCGGTGATTCTGGACAGTATGCT. It translates to CASGDSGQYA. The full-length CDR3 reads as CASGDSGQYAEQFF. This chain uses TRBV13-2 with TRBJ2-1; D perhaps matches TRBD1 (6 bases). With the read ending 4 residues before the CDR3 end, the germline J gene is used to fill in that end. The CDR3 runs to 14 residues. Germline V gene data show CDR1 as NNHNN and CDR2 as SYGAGS (reference sequence). The V and J ends lost 1 base and 4 bases respectively, with 9 bases between them.

A word on this clone: Here the gene names and germline are mouse. The read ends 3 residues early relative to the CDR3; the germline J gene fills the gap. The gene calls are TRBV1 and TRBJ1-6; D is possibly TRBD1 (5 bases). TRBJ1-6 is classed as an ORF, of uncertain function. Germline CDR1 reads NSQYPW; CDR2 reads LRSPGD (reference sequence). This CDR3 has 13 residues. Trimming removed 0 bases at V and 8 bases at J, with 5 bases between. The chain's CDR3 is CTCSAEGDSPLYF. The CDR3 bases that were read are TGCACCTGCAGTGCAGAGGGGGATTCGCCC.

Comment on this clone: Any gene name here is a mouse gene name. The read terminates 4 residues ahead of where the CDR3 ends, so the germline J gene completes it. This chain connects TRBV3 to TRBJ2-5; possibly TRBD2 for D (7 bases). Germline-derived CDR1 and CDR2 are SNHLY and FYNGKV (reference sequence). Deletions cut 2 bases from V and 0 bases from J, with 12 bases between. There are 16 residues in the CDR3. This CDR3 reads CASSLPGGINQDTQYF. Partial CDR3 DNA: TGTGCCAGCAGCTTACCTGGGGGCATTAACCAAGAC.

This clone was recorded a few times. Gene names denote mouse genes. The CDR3 end falls 4 residues outside the read, so it is completed with the germline J gene. Other nucleotide sequences from this sample produce the same CDR3. V and J are TRBV19 and TRBJ2-7; TRBD1 is a possible D gene (6 bases). From germline, CDR1 is FNHDT and CDR2 SITEND (reference sequence). The CDR3 is 13 amino acids. V was pared by 4 bases and J by 3 bases, with 11 bases between. The sequenced part of the CDR3 DNA is TGTGCCAGCAGTCCTCGGGACAACTAT. Its protein product is CASSPRDNY. The full CDR3 is CASSPRDNYEQYF.

This clone was seen only a few times. Mouse gene names and germline throughout. The CDR3 end lies 4 residues beyond the end of the read and is filled in from the germline J gene. The V call is TRBV5, the J call TRBJ2-3; D possibly corresponds to TRBD1 (5 bases). Per the germline V gene, CDR1 is LGHNA and CDR2 is YNLKQL (reference sequence). The V end was cut by 4 bases, the J end by 0 bases, with 11 bases between. CDR3 length equals 15 residues. The part of the CDR3 DNA that was read is TGTGCCAGCAGCCCCCGGAGGGGTAGTGCAGAA. It encodes CASSPRRGSAE. The entire CDR3 sequence reads CASSPRRGSAETLYF.

Comments on this clone: The genes and germline here are from mouse. The read ends 4 residues early relative to the CDR3; the germline J gene fills the gap. This rearrangement joins TRBV1 to TRBJ2-4; D is possibly TRBD1 (6 bases). The CDR3 is made up of 12 amino acids. From germline, CDR1 is NSQYPW and CDR2 LRSPGD (reference sequence). The covered CDR3 bases are TGCACCTGCAGTGGACAGGAAAAC. Translation gives CTCSGQEN. The CDR3 in full is CTCSGQENTLYF. Full variable domain (outside the CDR3, taken from reference TRBV1 and TRBJ2-4): VTLLEQNPRWRLVPRGQAVNLRCILKNSQYPWMSWYQQDLQKQLQWLFTLRSPGDKEVKSLPGADYLATRVTDTELRLQVANMSQGRTLYCTCSGQENTLYFGAGTRLSVL.

Worth noting for this clone: Mouse names are used for the genes. The DNA ends 4 residues before the CDR3 does, and the rest of the CDR3 is filled in from the germline J gene. V and J are TRBV13-1 and TRBJ1-2, with 9 bases that match TRBD1. V dropped 4 bases and J dropped 2; count of bases not matched to a gene: 3. Germline V lookup: CDR1 NSHNY, CDR2 SYGAGN. The CDR3 spans 14 residues. CDR3 amino acids: CASSRDRVNSDYTF. CDR3 bases read: TGTGCCAGCAGTAGGGACAGGGTTAACTCC.

This clone was counted between two and nine times. Each gene name is a mouse one. The read ends 4 residues before the CDR3 terminus; that terminus is restored from the germline J gene. The chain recombines TRBV31 with TRBJ1-2; 12 positions match TRBD1. Trimming took 5 bases from V and 0 from J; bases not matched to a gene: 7. CDR3 size: 16 residues. The germline V gene encodes CDR1 GKSSPN and CDR2 SITVG. CDR3 in amino acids: CAWGFRDRGPNSDYTF. The part of the CDR3 DNA that was read is TGTGCCTGGGGATTCCGGGACAGGGGGCCAAACTCC. The full variable domain, rest sourced from reference TRBV31 and TRBJ1-2, is AQTIHQWPVAEIKAVGSPLSLGCTIKGKSSPNLYWYWQATGGTLQQLFYSITVGQVESVVQLNLSASRPKDDQFILSTEKLLLSHSGFYLCAWGFRDRGPNSDYTFGSGTRLLVI.

This clone occurred a few times. The germline and genes are mouse ones. The CDR3 is cut off 4 residues early in the read; its end comes from the germline J gene. The chain uses TRBV12-1 and TRBJ2-3; 7 positions agree with TRBD1. Germline V gene lookup returns CDR1 SGHSN and CDR2 HYEKVE. V shed 0 bases and J 3 bases; nucleotides not matched to a gene: 5. CDR3 length: 15 residues. The CDR3 sequence is CASSLVQGEAETLYF. The CDR3 bases that were read are TGTGCCAGCTCTCTCGTCCAGGGGGAGGCAGAA.

On this clone itself: The genes and germline here are from mouse. The read falls 4 residues short of the CDR3 end, and the missing part is taken from the germline J gene. V usage is TRBV17 and J usage is TRBJ2-3, with D possibly matching TRBD1 (6 bases). CDR3 length: 14 amino acids. Germline values: CDR1 MNHDT, CDR2 YYDKIL. Trimming removed 4 bases from V and 0 bases from J, with 8 bases in between. The CDR3 spells CASSNRESAETLYF. CDR3 DNA (partial): TGTGCTAGCAGTAACAGGGAGAGTGCAGAA.

The sample holds a few counts of this clone. Gene labels here are mouse ones. The read gets to within 3 residues of the CDR3 end, and the germline J gene fills in the rest. The chain employs TRBV5 and TRBJ1-6; D possibly corresponds to TRBD1 (6 bases). TRBJ1-6 is classed as an ORF, of uncertain function. Germline values: CDR1 LGHNA, CDR2 YNLKQL (reference sequence). V lost 5 bases and J lost 1, with 15 bases in between. There are 17 residues in the CDR3. The DNA read from the CDR3 is TGTGCCAGCAGCTTAAGGGGGGGGCCCTCCTATAATTCGCCC. It translates to CASSLRGGPSYNSP. The whole CDR3 protein reads CASSLRGGPSYNSPLYF.

A remark on this clone: The gene names given are mouse names. The read comes to an end 4 residues before the CDR3 does, leaving the germline J gene to fill in the end. The chain recombines TRBV19 with TRBJ2-7; perhaps TRBD1 as D (5 bases). Trimming removed 7 bases at V and 0 bases at J, with 8 bases between. In germline, CDR1 is FNHDT, CDR2 SITEND (reference sequence). The CDR3 runs to 12 residues. The CDR3 sequence: CASGQNSYEQYF. The sequenced part of the CDR3 DNA is TGTGCCAGCGGACAAAACTCCTAT.

This clone was seen at least ten times. Gene and germline names: mouse. The read finishes 4 residues shy of the CDR3 end, and the germline J gene is used to complete it. The genes are TRBV13-3 and TRBJ2-3; D ambiguous. The germline V gene encodes CDR1 NNHDY and CDR2 SYVADS. With 5 bases removed from V and 0 bases from J, the gap between germline ends came to 4 bases. The length of the CDR3 is 12 residues. The covered CDR3 bases are TGTGCCAGCAGCCAAAGTGCAGAA. This sequence encodes CASSQSAE. The CDR3, in full, reads CASSQSAETLYF.

On this clone: Mouse germline and gene names are used. The CDR3 goes on 4 residues after the read ends, and that part is filled in from the germline J gene. This chain connects TRBV5 to TRBJ2-5; 11 bases are a match to TRBD2. The CDR3 length is 17 residues. Trimming cost V 2 bases and J 0 bases; bases outside gene matches: 4. CDR1 is LGHNA and CDR2 is YNLKQL in the germline V gene (reference sequence). The CDR3 sequence is CASSQQGTGGNQDTQYF. The CDR3 DNA, read in part, is TGTGCCAGCAGCCAACAAGGGACTGGGGGTAACCAAGAC.

As for this clone: Gene names are the mouse ones. The read finishes 4 residues shy of the CDR3 end, and the germline J gene is used to complete it. The chain couples TRBV13-1 to TRBJ2-2; 8 bases are shared with TRBD2. Germline V CDR1 and CDR2: NSHNY, SYGAGN. This CDR3 comprises 14 residues. V shed 6 bases, J shed 0 bases, and the junction held 1 base outside the gene matches. The DNA read from the CDR3 is TGTGCCAGCACTGGGGGGCCAAACACCGGG. Translation gives CASTGGPNTG. The whole CDR3 reads CASTGGPNTGQLYF.

Comments on this clone: The gene names here belong to mouse. The read stops 4 residues short of the end of the CDR3; the missing end is completed from the germline J gene. The chain carries TRBV19 and TRBJ2-3; 8 nucleotides align to TRBD1. Per the germline V gene, CDR1 is FNHDT and CDR2 is SITEND (reference sequence). The CDR3 spans 15 residues. Losses at the gene ends were 6 bases for V and 0 bases for J; bases not matched to a gene: 6. The sequenced part of the CDR3 DNA is TGTGCCAGCACCGCCGGGACAGGTAGTGCAGAA. Translating it yields CASTAGTGSAE. The CDR3 reads in full as CASTAGTGSAETLYF.